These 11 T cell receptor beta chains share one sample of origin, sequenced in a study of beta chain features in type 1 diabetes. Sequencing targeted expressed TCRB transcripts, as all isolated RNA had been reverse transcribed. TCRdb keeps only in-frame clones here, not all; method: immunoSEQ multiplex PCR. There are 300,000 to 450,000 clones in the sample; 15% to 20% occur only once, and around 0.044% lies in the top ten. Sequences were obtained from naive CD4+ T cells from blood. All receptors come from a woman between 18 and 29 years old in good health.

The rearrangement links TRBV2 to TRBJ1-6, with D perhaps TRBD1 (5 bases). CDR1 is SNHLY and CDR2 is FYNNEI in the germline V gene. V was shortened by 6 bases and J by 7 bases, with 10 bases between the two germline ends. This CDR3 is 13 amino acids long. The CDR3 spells CASRGEGNSPLHF. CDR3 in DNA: TGTGCCAGCAGAGGGGAGGGAAATTCACCCCTCCACTTT.

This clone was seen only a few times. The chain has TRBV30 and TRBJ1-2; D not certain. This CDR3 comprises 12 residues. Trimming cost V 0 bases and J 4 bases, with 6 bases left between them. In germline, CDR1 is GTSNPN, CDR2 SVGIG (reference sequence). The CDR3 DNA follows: TGTGCCTGGAGTGTACTTGGCTATGGCTACACCTTC. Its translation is CAWSVLGYGYTF.

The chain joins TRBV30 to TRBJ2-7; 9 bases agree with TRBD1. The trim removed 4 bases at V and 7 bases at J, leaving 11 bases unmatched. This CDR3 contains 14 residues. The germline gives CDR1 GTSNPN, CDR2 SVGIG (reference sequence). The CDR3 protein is CAWTRDRGSGEQYF. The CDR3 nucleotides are TGTGCCTGGACACGAGACAGGGGGTCGGGGGAGCAGTACTTC.

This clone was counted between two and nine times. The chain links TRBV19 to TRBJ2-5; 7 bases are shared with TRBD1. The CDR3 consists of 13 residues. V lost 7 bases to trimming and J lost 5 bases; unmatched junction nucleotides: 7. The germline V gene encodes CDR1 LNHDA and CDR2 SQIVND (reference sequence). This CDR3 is CASTTDREETQYF. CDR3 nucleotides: TGTGCCAGTACCACTGACAGGGAGGAGACCCAGTACTTC.

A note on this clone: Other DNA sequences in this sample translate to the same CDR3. The CDR3: CASSSLYNEQFF. DNA for the CDR3: TGCGCCAGCAGCTCTCTATACAATGAGCAGTTCTTC. The V call is TRBV5-1, the J call TRBJ2-1; D is uncertain. The germline V and J ends were trimmed by 3 bases and 4 bases, with 5 bases remaining between them. This CDR3 contains 12 residues. Germline V gene sequence: CDR1 SGHRS, CDR2 YFSETQ.

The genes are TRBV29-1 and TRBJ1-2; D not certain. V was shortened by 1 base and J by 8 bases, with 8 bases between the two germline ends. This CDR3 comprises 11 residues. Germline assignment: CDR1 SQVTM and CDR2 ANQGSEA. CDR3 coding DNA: TGCAGCGTTGAAGGGATGGGCGGCTACACCTTC. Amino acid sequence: CSVEGMGGYTF.

The DNA for the CDR3 is TGCGCCAGCCGGAGGGGAGTGGGCGACAATGAGCAGTTCTTC. As protein: CASRRGVGDNEQFF. This sequence joins TRBV5-1 and TRBJ2-1, with D perhaps TRBD2 (6 bases). This CDR3 is 14 amino acids long. V lost 7 bases, J lost 5 bases, and 16 bases lay in between. Per germline, CDR1 SGHRS and CDR2 YFSETQ.

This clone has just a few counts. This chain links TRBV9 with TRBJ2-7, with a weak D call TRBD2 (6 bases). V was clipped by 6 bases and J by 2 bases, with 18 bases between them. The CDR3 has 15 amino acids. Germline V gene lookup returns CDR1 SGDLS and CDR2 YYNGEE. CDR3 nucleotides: TGTGCCAGCACCGCGGGGCGGGACCCCGCCTACGAGCAGTACTTC. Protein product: CASTAGRDPAYEQYF.

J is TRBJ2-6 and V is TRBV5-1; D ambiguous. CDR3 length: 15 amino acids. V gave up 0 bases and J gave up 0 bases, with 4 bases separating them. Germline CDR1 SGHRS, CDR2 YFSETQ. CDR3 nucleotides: TGCGCCAGCAGCTTGGCCAACTCTGGGGCCAACGTCCTGACTTTC. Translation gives CASSLANSGANVLTF.

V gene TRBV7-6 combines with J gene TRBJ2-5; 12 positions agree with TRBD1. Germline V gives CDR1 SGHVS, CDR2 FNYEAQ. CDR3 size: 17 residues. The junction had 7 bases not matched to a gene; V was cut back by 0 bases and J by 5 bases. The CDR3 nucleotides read TGTGCCAGCAGCTTAGCGGGGGGACAGGGGGCAAAGGAGACCCAGTACTTC. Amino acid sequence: CASSLAGGQGAKETQYF.

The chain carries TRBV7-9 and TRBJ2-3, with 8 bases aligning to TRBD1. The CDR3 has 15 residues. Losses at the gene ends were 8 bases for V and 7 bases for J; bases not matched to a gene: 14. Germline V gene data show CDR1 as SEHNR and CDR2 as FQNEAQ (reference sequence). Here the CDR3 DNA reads TGTGCCAGCGGGCTTCCCGCCAGGGGGCCCAATACGCAGTATTTT. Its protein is CASGLPARGPNTQYF.